The 31 T cell receptor beta chains listed next were all sequenced from one sample in a study of blood T cell repertoires in COVID-19 (dated by TCRdb to about 2020). Libraries were prepared through the immunoSEQ multiplex PCR assay. TCRdb retrieved this table from immuneACCESS and kept in-frame rearrangements only. Not all clones are present; in checked studies, unresolved V genes account for under half, and no reason is known for the remainder. The sample data list 84,000 or so clones, and around 82% of these were observed just once. Approximately 34% of the sample is held by the ten biggest clonotypes. The source material was peripheral blood. The receptors shown here come from a man aged 60 to 69 with COVID-19, enrolled during active disease.

The chain uses TRBV30 and TRBJ2-7; possibly TRBD2 for D (6 bases). CDR3 size: 18 residues. The V gene lost 0 bases and the J gene lost 1 base, with 22 bases spanning the gap. The V gene's germline CDR1 is GTSNPN and CDR2 SVGIG (reference sequence). The CDR3 loop reads CAWSVRLAWGRRSYEQYF. The CDR3 region has the DNA TGTGCCTGGAGTGTACGATTAGCCTGGGGGAGGCGGTCCTACGAGCAGTACTTC. The full variable domain, completed using reference TRBV30 and TRBJ2-7, is SQTIHQWPATLVQPVGSPLSLECTVEGTSNPNLYWYRQAAGRGLQLLFYSVGIGQISSEVPQNLSASRPQDRQFILSSKKLLLSDSGFYLCAWSVRLAWGRRSYEQYFGPGTRLTVT.

The chain is built from TRBV5-5 and TRBJ2-1; perhaps TRBD2 as D (5 bases). The ends were cut back, 2 bases at V and 4 bases at J, with 19 bases in the middle. Looked up from germline, CDR1 is SGHKS and CDR2 is YYEKEE (reference sequence). This CDR3 comprises 17 residues. The CDR3 DNA follows: TGTGCCAGCAGCTTATATTCGGCGGGCCGGGCTTACAATGAGCAGTTCTTC. Translation: CASSLYSAGRAYNEQFF.

The J gene is TRBJ2-2, the V gene TRBV7-3; TRBD1 aligns across 7 bases. With V trimmed by 0 bases and J by 6 bases, 4 bases remained unmatched. Germline values: CDR1 SGHTA, CDR2 FQGTGA. The CDR3 covers 15 residues. CDR3 sequence reads: CASSLTGQVSGELFF. In nucleotides, the CDR3 is TGTGCCAGCAGCTTAACTGGACAGGTATCCGGGGAGCTGTTTTTT.

J is TRBJ2-7 and V is TRBV3-1 (or the pseudogene TRBV3-2); a possible D gene is TRBD2 (6 bases). The germline gives CDR1 LGHDT, CDR2 YNNKEL (reference sequence). CDR3 length: 15 amino acids. V was pared by 0 bases and J by 2 bases, with 11 bases between. DNA for the CDR3: TGTGCCAGCAGCCAAGATCACGGAGGGACCTACGAGCAGTACTTC. Translating it yields CASSQDHGGTYEQYF.

This clone has more than one count but fewer than ten. The J gene is TRBJ2-6, the V gene TRBV27; 9 nucleotides match TRBD1. Germline V gene data show CDR1 as MNHEY and CDR2 as SMNVEV (reference sequence). After removal of 8 bases from V and 1 base from J, the junction contained 12 bases not matched to a gene. This CDR3 comprises 18 residues. This chain's CDR3 is CASGKRTGATSGANVLTF. The CDR3 DNA reads as TGTGCCAGCGGGAAAAGGACAGGGGCTACGTCTGGGGCCAACGTCCTGACTTTC.

Turning to this clone: It differs at one base from a far larger clone, so likely a read error. The sample has other DNA sequences that encode this CDR3 too. The chain employs TRBV5-5 and TRBJ2-3; 9 bases line up with TRBD2. CDR1 is SGHKS and CDR2 is YYEKEE in the germline V gene (reference sequence). The CDR3 loop spans 16 amino acids. CDR3 sequence: CASRLGGGGRALPGYF. The CDR3 bases are TGTGCCAGCAGGTTGGGAGGGGGCGGGAGGGCCCTCCCTGGGTATTTT.

The rearrangement joins TRBV18 to TRBJ2-7, with no clear D. V lost 2 bases, J lost 3 bases, and 8 bases lay in between. The CDR3 is 13 residues long. CDR1 and CDR2 (germline): KGHSH, LQKENI. For the CDR3, the DNA is TGTGCCAGCTCACCAATACAGTTCTACGAGCAGTACTTC. It yields the protein CASSPIQFYEQYF.

This chain uses TRBV24-1 with TRBJ2-5, with 9 bases aligning to TRBD1. This CDR3 spans 15 amino acids. The germline V gene encodes CDR1 KGHDR and CDR2 SFDVKD. V shed 3 bases and J 5 bases; nucleotides not matched to a gene: 6. CDR3: CATSDGDRASETQYF. The CDR3 DNA reads TGTGCCACCAGTGATGGGGACAGGGCCAGCGAGACCCAGTACTTC.

This clone was detected only once. As DNA, the CDR3 is TGTGCCAGCAGTTACGACAGGTTAGCCAAAAACATTCAGTACTTC. Protein product: CASSYDRLAKNIQYF. The chain couples TRBV6-2 or TRBV6-3 to TRBJ2-4; tentatively, D is TRBD1 (6 bases). Germline V gene data show CDR1 as MNHEY and CDR2 as SVGEGT. The CDR3 covers 15 residues. V lost 2 bases and J lost 0, with 8 bases in between.

Here the CDR3 reads CASTQTSGVGGSANTGELFF. CDR3 in DNA: TGCGCCAGCACCCAAACTAGCGGGGTCGGCGGTAGCGCGAACACCGGGGAGCTGTTTTTT. V gene TRBV10-2 combines with J gene TRBJ2-2, with 10 bases aligning to TRBD2. The ends lost 7 bases at V and 0 bases at J; junction bases unmatched: 17. The CDR3 extends over 20 amino acids. Germline values: CDR1 WSHSY, CDR2 SAAADI.

As to this clone: Compared with germline, one end of the junction differs, possibly owing to a read error. The chain has TRBV11-2 and TRBJ2-3, with TRBD1 matching over 9 bases. This CDR3 spans 15 amino acids. The germline V gene encodes CDR1 SGHAT and CDR2 FQNNGV. CDR3 in DNA: TGTACCAGCAGCCCTGGGACAGGGCCCACAGATACGCAGTATTTT. Protein: CTSSPGTGPTDTQYF.

Here the CDR3 DNA reads TGTGCCAGCAGCTTGGATTGGAGTAGCGGGAGCACAGATACGCAGTATTTT. Translation gives CASSLDWSSGSTDTQYF. The V gene is TRBV5-4, the J gene TRBJ2-3; 7 bases are shared with TRBD2. The CDR3 length is 17 residues. The junction had 7 bases not matched to a gene; V was cut back by 0 bases and J by 0 bases. The germline V gene encodes CDR1 SGHNT and CDR2 YYREEE (reference sequence).

The chain recombines TRBV2 with TRBJ1-2; D unclear. CDR1 is SNHLY, CDR2 FYNNEI, per germline. V shed 7 bases and J shed 8 bases, with 17 bases lying between them. CDR3 size: 13 residues. Here the CDR3 reads CASIVWGDRGYTF. As DNA, the CDR3 is TGTGCCAGCATTGTGTGGGGAGATCGAGGCTACACCTTC.

J is TRBJ1-4 and V is TRBV18; TRBD1 might be the D (6 bases). V lost 3 bases to trimming and J lost 5 bases, with 13 bases between them. The germline CDR1 and CDR2 sequences are KGHSH and LQKENI. The CDR3 totals 15 residues. DNA for the CDR3: TGTGCCAGCTCACCGACGGACAGAAAAAATGAAAAACTGTTTTTT. Encoded protein: CASSPTDRKNEKLFF.

The CDR3: CASSIGLAGGEQFF. For the CDR3, the DNA is TGTGCCAGTAGTATTGGGCTAGCGGGAGGCGAGCAGTTCTTC. This chain joins TRBV19 and TRBJ2-1, with TRBD2 identical over 11 bases. CDR1 and CDR2 from the germline V gene are LNHDA and SQIVND (reference sequence). The CDR3 totals 14 residues. V was clipped by 3 bases and J by 10 bases; unmatched bases: 5.

The chain recombines TRBV9 with TRBJ1-3; D is possibly TRBD1 (6 bases). From germline, CDR1 is SGDLS and CDR2 YYNGEE. V was clipped by 3 bases and J by 0 bases, with 7 bases between them. The CDR3 has 14 residues. The CDR3 DNA sequence: TGTGCCAGCAGCGACAGGGACTCTGGAAACACCATATATTTT. Amino acids: CASSDRDSGNTIYF.

The gene calls are TRBV11-3 and TRBJ1-1; no clear D. Trimming pared 1 base from V and 7 bases from J, leaving 4 bases between. CDR3 length: 11 amino acids. The germline gives CDR1 SGHNT, CDR2 YENEEA. The CDR3 bases are TGTGCCAGCAGCTTAGGTAGTGAAGCTTTCTTT. Its protein is CASSLGSEAFF.

The rearrangement joins TRBV5-4 to TRBJ2-1; TRBD1 matches at 8 bases. Looked up from germline, CDR1 is SGHNT and CDR2 is YYREEE (reference sequence). The CDR3 has 15 amino acids. Losses at the gene ends were 4 bases for V and 2 bases for J; bases not matched to a gene: 5. CDR3 sequence: CASSHRDRPYNEQFF. DNA of the CDR3: TGTGCCAGCAGCCACCGGGACAGGCCCTACAATGAGCAGTTCTTC.

The V gene is TRBV6-4, the J gene TRBJ2-7; 7 bases map to TRBD1. V lost 2 bases and J lost 0; bases outside the gene matches: 10. This CDR3 region has 17 residues. Germline V gives CDR1 MRHNA, CDR2 SNTAGT. DNA for the CDR3: TGTGCCAGCAGTGACCCCGCGGACAGGCTTTGCTCCTACGAGCAGTACTTC. It yields the protein CASSDPADRLCSYEQYF.

V and J are TRBV7-8 and TRBJ1-1, with D unresolved. The CDR3 extends over 13 amino acids. V shed 5 bases and J shed 1 base, with 8 bases lying between them. Germline CDR1 and CDR2: SGHVS and FQNEAQ. CDR3 sequence (DNA): TGTGCCAGCAGCATGGGCAGGAACACTGAAGCTTTCTTT. This gives the protein CASSMGRNTEAFF. Full variable domain (missing parts from reference TRBV7-8 and TRBJ1-1): GAGVSQSPRYKVAKRGQDVALRCDPISGHVSLFWYQQALGQGPEFLTYFQNEAQLDKSGLPSDRFFAERPEGSVSTLKIQRTQQEDSAVYLCASSMGRNTEAFFGQGTRLTVV.

This clone was counted many times. The rearrangement links TRBV7-2 to TRBJ1-6, with no clear D. V was trimmed by 1 base and J by 14 bases, leaving 6 bases between them. The CDR3 extends over 11 amino acids. Germline assignment: CDR1 SGHTA and CDR2 FQGNSA. The chain's CDR3 is CASSLVATLHF. The CDR3, as DNA: TGTGCCAGCAGCTTAGTGGCAACCCTCCACTTT.

This clone was found a few times. The CDR3: CSASSDRKYNEQFF. The DNA for the CDR3 is TGCAGTGCTAGTTCGGACAGAAAGTACAATGAGCAGTTCTTC. The chain is built from TRBV20-1 and TRBJ2-1, with D tentatively TRBD1 (6 bases). V shed 3 bases and J shed 4 bases, with 13 bases lying between them. Per the germline V gene, CDR1 is DFQATT and CDR2 is SNEGSKA (reference sequence). This CDR3 comprises 14 residues.

The rearrangement links TRBV13 to TRBJ2-7; 9 nucleotides align to TRBD2. The germline gives CDR1 PRHDT, CDR2 FYEKMQ (reference sequence). This CDR3 region has 13 residues. The ends lost 7 bases at V and 6 bases at J; junction bases unmatched: 7. The CDR3, as DNA: TGTGCCAGCAAAAATAGCGGGAGCGGCGAGCAGTACTTC. Amino acid sequence: CASKNSGSGEQYF.

The chain recombines TRBV6-2 or TRBV6-3 with TRBJ2-3; 10 nucleotides align to TRBD2. Germline loops: CDR1 MNHEY, CDR2 SVGEGT. The CDR3 is 16 amino acids. V gave up 2 bases and J gave up 3 bases; unmatched junction bases: 5. Written as DNA, the CDR3 is TGTGCCAGCAGTTACCCGACTAGCGGGTGGACAGATACGCAGTATTTT. As protein: CASSYPTSGWTDTQYF.

The genes are TRBV19 and TRBJ2-1; 13 bases fit TRBD2. J gave up 7 bases and V 3 bases, and 3 bases lay outside the gene matches. CDR1 and CDR2 from the germline V gene are LNHDA and SQIVND (reference sequence). The CDR3 is 15 residues long. CDR3 amino acids: CASSMTLAGGNEQFF. In nucleotides, the CDR3 is TGTGCCAGTAGTATGACACTAGCGGGAGGGAATGAGCAGTTCTTC.

The rearrangement links TRBV2 to TRBJ1-4; D unresolved. In germline, CDR1 is SNHLY, CDR2 FYNNEI. This CDR3 comprises 12 residues. The V end lost 6 bases, the J end lost 5 bases, and 7 bases lay between the germline ends. This CDR3 reads CASRRNNEKLFF. The CDR3 DNA reads as TGTGCCAGCAGGCGCAACAATGAAAAACTGTTTTTT.

The J gene is TRBJ2-2, the V gene TRBV14; tentative D call: TRBD2 (6 bases). The V end was cut by 1 base, the J end by 1 base, with 10 bases between. Germline CDR1 SGHDN, CDR2 FVKESK. The CDR3 consists of 16 residues. The DNA for the CDR3 is TGTGCCAGCAGCCAAGTGGGGGGATTGAACACCGGGGAGCTGTTTTTT. Amino acids: CASSQVGGLNTGELFF. Full variable domain (remainder filled in from reference TRBV14 and TRBJ2-2): EAGVTQFPSHSVIEKGQTVTLRCDPISGHDNLYWYRRVMGKEIKFLLHFVKESKQDESGMPNNRFLAERTGGTYSTLKVQPAELEDSGVYFCASSQVGGLNTGELFFGEGSRLTVL.

As regards this clone: Other DNA sequences in this specimen translate into the identical CDR3. This chain uses TRBV19 with TRBJ1-5, with 7 bases that match TRBD1. V trimming: 6 bases; J trimming: 6 bases; junction bases outside the gene matches: 5. The CDR3 runs 13 residues. Germline CDR1 is LNHDA and CDR2 is SQIVND (reference sequence). CDR3: CASSDRVGQPQHF. The CDR3 nucleotides read TGTGCCAGTAGCGACAGGGTAGGTCAGCCCCAGCATTTT.

This clone was seen only a few times. The V gene is TRBV19, the J gene TRBJ2-3; D possibly corresponds to TRBD1 (6 bases). The CDR3 spans 14 residues. The V end was cut by 5 bases, the J end by 1 base, with 10 bases between. The germline gives CDR1 LNHDA, CDR2 SQIVND (reference sequence). CDR3 coding DNA: TGTGCCAGTAGTCAGGGGCTTGGCACAGATACGCAGTATTTT. It translates to CASSQGLGTDTQYF.

The J gene is TRBJ1-4, the V gene TRBV25-1, with TRBD1 matching 7 bases. The length of the CDR3 is 15 residues. V was pared by 6 bases and J by 7 bases, with 11 bases of the junction left unmatched. Germline lookup yields CDR1 MGHDK and CDR2 SYGVNS. The CDR3 loop reads CASSDSKGAGEKLFF. As DNA, the CDR3 is TGTGCCAGCAGCGACAGTAAGGGGGCAGGTGAAAAACTGTTTTTT.

The chain links TRBV9 to TRBJ2-3; 8 nucleotides align to TRBD2. This CDR3 comprises 12 residues. Losses at the gene ends were 2 bases for V and 10 bases for J; bases not matched to a gene: 3. Germline V gene lookup returns CDR1 SGDLS and CDR2 YYNGEE. The CDR3 DNA follows: TGTGCCAGCAGCGTTAGCGGGAAGTCGCAGTATTTT. It translates to CASSVSGKSQYF.